These 14 T cell receptor beta chains share one sample of origin, sequenced in a study of T cell responses to AZD1222 COVID-19 vaccine. The protocol was immunoSEQ multiplex PCR, while the TCRdb copy is restricted to in-frame clones and leaves out a portion. The repertoire consists of tens of thousands of clones, with 70% to 90% occurring once and the leading ten covering 28%. Specimen: peripheral blood, collected 28 days after the second AZD1222 dose. These receptors were collected from an adult who received the AZD1222 COVID-19 vaccine.

The V and J genes are TRBV3-1 (or the pseudogene TRBV3-2) and TRBJ1-2; 7 bases are shared with TRBD1. CDR1 and CDR2 (germline): LGHDT, YNNKEL (reference sequence). The V gene end was trimmed by 4 bases and the J gene end by 3 bases; junction bases not matched to a gene: 5. The length of the CDR3 is 14 residues. This chain's CDR3 is CASSPIQGHYGYTF. For the CDR3, the DNA is TGTGCCAGCAGCCCGATACAGGGGCACTATGGCTACACCTTC.

The chain joins TRBV5-5 to TRBJ1-2, with D possibly TRBD1 on 6 matching bases. V lost 4 bases, J lost 4 bases, and 11 bases lay in between. The CDR3 sequence is 13 residues long. From germline, CDR1 is SGHKS and CDR2 YYEKEE (reference sequence). CDR3 protein: CASSQGQIYGYTF. Here the CDR3 DNA reads TGTGCCAGCAGCCAAGGACAGATCTATGGCTACACCTTC.

The rearrangement uses TRBV3-1 (or the pseudogene TRBV3-2) and TRBJ2-2; D not resolved. This CDR3 region has 14 residues. V was cut by 4 bases and J by 3 bases, with 9 bases left in between. Germline V lookup: CDR1 LGHDT, CDR2 YNNKEL (reference sequence). The DNA of the CDR3 is TGTGCCAGCAGCCCATACAGTGACACCGGGGAGCTGTTTTTT. Its translation is CASSPYSDTGELFF.

The chain recombines TRBV5-1 with TRBJ2-2, with D uncertain. The CDR3 totals 11 residues. The germline V gene encodes CDR1 SGHRS and CDR2 YFSETQ. V gave up 4 bases and J gave up 5 bases, with 3 bases separating them. DNA for the CDR3: TGCGCCAGCAGCGGAACCGGGGAGCTGTTTTTT. It yields the protein CASSGTGELFF.

The chain links TRBV11-2 to TRBJ1-6, with a tentative D call TRBD1 (5 bases). The CDR3 is 15 amino acids. Trimming pared 3 bases from V and 9 bases from J, leaving 15 bases between. Germline V CDR1 and CDR2: SGHAT, FQNNGV. The CDR3 DNA reads as TGTGCCAGCAGCTTGACAGCGGACCCCAGTTCACCCCTCCACTTT. Its translation is CASSLTADPSSPLHF.

For the CDR3, the DNA is TGTGCCATCAGTGGGGATACCGGGACAGGGGTGTTTTTT. Encoded protein: CAISGDTGTGVFF. The chain uses TRBV10-3 and TRBJ1-4; TRBD1 agrees at 10 bases. Germline CDR1 ENHRY, CDR2 SYGVKD. V trimming: 4 bases; J trimming: 15 bases; junction bases outside the gene matches: 8. There are 13 residues in the CDR3.

This rearrangement joins TRBV20-1 to TRBJ2-3; D is uncertain. Germline V gene lookup returns CDR1 DFQATT and CDR2 SNEGSKA (reference sequence). This CDR3 is built from 11 residues. The ends were cut back, 6 bases at V and 6 bases at J, with 10 bases in the middle. CDR3 loop: CSALKGDTQYF. CDR3 nucleotide sequence: TGCAGTGCCCTGAAAGGGGATACGCAGTATTTT.

This chain connects TRBV10-2 to TRBJ1-4; 8 nucleotides agree with TRBD1. Germline CDR1 reads WSHSY; CDR2 reads SAAADI. V gave up 2 bases and J gave up 8 bases; unmatched junction bases: 7. The CDR3 runs 15 residues. This chain's CDR3 is CASSEPLDRDEKLFF. As DNA, the CDR3 is TGCGCCAGCAGTGAGCCCTTGGACAGGGACGAAAAACTGTTTTTT.

The rearrangement uses TRBV10-3 and TRBJ1-3, with no clear D. The CDR3 runs to 13 residues. From germline, CDR1 is ENHRY and CDR2 SYGVKD. V lost 2 bases to trimming and J lost 9 bases, with 11 bases between them. CDR3 residues: CAISEEAYGTIYF. The DNA of the CDR3 is TGTGCCATCAGTGAGGAGGCTTACGGCACCATATATTTT.

The chain recombines TRBV6-2 or TRBV6-3 with TRBJ1-5, with 7 bases fitting TRBD1. With V trimmed by 0 bases and J by 7 bases, 9 bases remained unmatched. Germline-derived CDR1 and CDR2 are MNHEY and SVGEGT. This CDR3 region has 16 residues. The DNA of the CDR3 is TGTGCCAGCAGTTACTCTCTTCGGGGAGGGGGCCAGCCCCAGCATTTT. This gives the protein CASSYSLRGGGQPQHF.

V and J are TRBV6-5 and TRBJ1-5, with D maybe TRBD1 (5 bases). CDR1 and CDR2 (germline): MNHEY, SVGAGI. This CDR3 has 14 amino acids. Trimming took off 4 bases at V and 7 bases at J, with 14 bases between the two ends. The CDR3: CASSSTQGRQPQHF. The CDR3 DNA sequence: TGTGCCAGCAGTTCGACGCAGGGACGGCAGCCCCAGCATTTT.

J is TRBJ2-1 and V is TRBV9; D is perhaps TRBD1 or TRBD2 (6 bases each). Trimming took off 5 bases at V and 4 bases at J, with 16 bases between the two ends. This CDR3 spans 15 amino acids. The germline CDR1 and CDR2 sequences are SGDLS and YYNGEE. CDR3 region: CASSIRGDLYNEQFF. The DNA of the CDR3 is TGTGCCAGCAGTATAAGGGGGGACTTATACAATGAGCAGTTCTTC.

The J gene is TRBJ2-1, the V gene TRBV11-2, with D possibly matching TRBD1 (6 bases). The CDR3 covers 15 residues. Germline V gene data show CDR1 as SGHAT and CDR2 as FQNNGV. The V end lost 5 bases, the J end lost 7 bases, and 18 bases lay between the germline ends. The CDR3 DNA sequence: TGTGCCAGCAGCCCGCGACAGGCCGAGAGGAATGAGCAGTTCTTC. This gives the protein CASSPRQAERNEQFF.

V and J are TRBV6-6 and TRBJ1-2; no reliable D call. Germline CDR1 and CDR2: MNHNY and SVGAGI (reference sequence). This CDR3 has 14 residues. Trimming removed 0 bases at V and 8 bases at J, with 13 bases between. The CDR3 DNA follows: TGTGCCAGCAGTTACTCGTTCTCCCTCGGGGGCTACACCTTC. It translates to CASSYSFSLGGYTF.